The rows below give T cell receptor beta chains drawn from one sample of a study of T cell responses to AZD1222 COVID-19 vaccine. Profiling relied on immunoSEQ multiplex PCR, and the TCRdb table lists in-frame clones only, not all of them. Of around 120,000 clones in the sample, about nine tenths were seen once. The starting material was peripheral blood, obtained 28 days after the second AZD1222 dose. The receptor set was obtained from an adult who received the AZD1222 COVID-19 vaccine. CDR3s include the opening cysteine and the closing phenylalanine or tryptophan. The order of the fields is CDR3 protein, CDR3 DNA, CDR3 length, clone size, V gene, D gene, J gene. D genes are given only for firm matches. Not every row has a clone size; where given, it reads once, few, many or a size class.

CDR3: CASSLGGVAAFF
DNA: TGTGCCAGCAGCTTAGGTGGGGTCGCAGCTTTCTTT
length: 12
size: NA
V: TRBV7-9
D: NA
J: TRBJ1-1

CDR3: CASSNFADKNTGELFF
DNA: TGTGCCAGTAGTAACTTCGCAGACAAGAACACCGGGGAGCTGTTTTTT
length: 16
size: NA
V: TRBV19
D: NA
J: TRBJ2-2

CDR3: CASSYGDRVFGYTF
DNA: TGTGCCAGCAGTTACGGGGACAGGGTTTTTGGCTACACCTTC
length: 14
size: NA
V: TRBV6-5
D: TRBD1
J: TRBJ1-2

CDR3: CASSLSGTSGNTIYF
DNA: TGCGCCAGCAGCCTTTCAGGGACCTCTGGAAACACCATATATTTT
length: 15
size: NA
V: TRBV5-1
D: NA
J: TRBJ1-3

CDR3: CASRLTGTRYWDGYTF
DNA: TGTGCCAGCAGGCTCACCGGGACAAGATATTGGGATGGCTACACCTTC
length: 16
size: NA
V: TRBV27
D: NA
J: TRBJ1-2

CDR3: CASSVGGSEKLFF
DNA: TGTGCCAGCAGCGTGGGGGGAAGTGAAAAACTGTTTTTT
length: 13
size: NA
V: TRBV9
D: NA
J: TRBJ1-4

CDR3: CASSPEGRSPLHF
DNA: TGTGCCAGCAGCCCAGAGGGACGTTCACCCCTCCACTTT
length: 13
size: NA
V: TRBV4-2
D: NA
J: TRBJ1-6

CDR3: CAISESGTSTDTQYF
DNA: TGTGCCATCAGTGAGTCAGGGACAAGCACAGATACGCAGTATTTT
length: 15
size: NA
V: TRBV10-3
D: NA
J: TRBJ2-3

CDR3: CASSELDRESYTF
DNA: TGTGCCAGCAGTGAATTGGACAGGGAGAGCTACACCTTC
length: 13
size: NA
V: TRBV6-1
D: TRBD1
J: TRBJ1-2

CDR3: CASSFRGTISGANVLTF
DNA: TGTGCCAGCAGCTTCAGGGGTACTATCTCTGGGGCCAACGTCCTGACTTTC
length: 17
size: NA
V: TRBV7-9
D: NA
J: TRBJ2-6

CDR3: CASSYYGQGAGEQYF
DNA: TGTGCCAGCAGTTACTACGGACAGGGGGCAGGGGAGCAGTACTTC
length: 15
size: NA
V: TRBV6-5
D: TRBD1
J: TRBJ2-7

CDR3: CASSTDRGHEQYF
DNA: TGTGCCAGCAGCACGGACAGGGGGCACGAGCAGTACTTC
length: 13
size: NA
V: TRBV4-2
D: TRBD1
J: TRBJ2-7

CDR3: CASSLVAGGNTEAFF
DNA: TGTGCCAGCAGCTTGGTGGCAGGGGGTAACACTGAAGCTTTCTTT
length: 15
size: NA
V: TRBV5-6
D: TRBD1
J: TRBJ1-1

CDR3: CASSQDLGGQYF
DNA: TGTGCCAGCAGCCAAGATTTAGGGGGGCAGTACTTC
length: 12
size: once
V: TRBV3-1/TRBV3-2
D: NA
J: TRBJ2-7

CDR3: CASSRAGDADTQYF
DNA: TGTGCCAGCAGCCGAGCGGGGGACGCAGATACGCAGTATTTT
length: 14
size: NA
V: TRBV3-1/TRBV3-2
D: TRBD2
J: TRBJ2-3

CDR3: CASSPAGNTYGYTF
DNA: TGCGCCAGCAGCCCCGCCGGGAACACATATGGCTACACCTTC
length: 14
size: few
V: TRBV5-1
D: NA
J: TRBJ1-2

CDR3: CASSSRGGGAPRETQYF
DNA: TGTGCCAGCAGCTCAAGAGGCGGGGGGGCCCCCCGAGAGACCCAGTACTTC
length: 17
size: NA
V: TRBV11-2
D: TRBD2
J: TRBJ2-5

CDR3: CASSTRDRGGTDTQYF
DNA: TGTGCCAGCTCAACCCGTGACAGGGGAGGGACAGATACGCAGTATTTT
length: 16
size: few
V: TRBV18
D: NA
J: TRBJ2-3